This is a list of T cell receptor beta chains from one sample in a study of control samples from healthy donors and cancer patients. Measured with immunoSEQ multiplex PCR; TCRdb has only the in-frame clones, and not every one. The table records approximately 160,000 clones, about 91% of them present only once. The sequenced material came from blood. These receptors all stem from a middle-aged woman in good health. CDR3s include the opening cysteine and the closing phenylalanine or tryptophan. Fields, in order: V gene, J gene, D gene, clone size, CDR3 DNA, CDR3 protein. D genes are given only for firm matches. Part of the rows lack a size; the others show once, few, many or a class for expanded clones.

TRBV4-2,TRBJ2-7,TRBD1,-,TGTGCCAGCAGCCATGGAGGGGGACAGGGGAGTAACTCCTACGAGCAGTACTTC,CASSHGGGQGSNSYEQYF
TRBV7-7,TRBJ1-1,-,-,TGTGCCAGCAGCTTATCGGAGAACACTGAAGCTTTCTTT,CASSLSENTEAFF
TRBV14,TRBJ1-4,TRBD1,-,TGTGCCAGCAGCCCCGGCAGAGGACAGGCCGACAAACTGTTTTTT,CASSPGRGQADKLFF
TRBV7-9,TRBJ2-7,-,-,TGTGCCAGCAGCCGCCTCTCGGACCTCTCCTACGAGCAGTACTTC,CASSRLSDLSYEQYF
TRBV6-5,TRBJ1-4,TRBD1,-,TGTGCCAGCAGTTCCGGGACAGCAACTAATGAAAAACTGTTTTTT,CASSSGTATNEKLFF
TRBV19,TRBJ2-3,-,-,TGTGCCAGTAGTGCCCGACAGAACACAGATACGCAGTATTTT,CASSARQNTDTQYF
TRBV5-6,TRBJ2-2,-,-,TGTGCCAGCAGCTTGGAGTCCTGGAACACCGGGGAGCTGTTTTTT,CASSLESWNTGELFF
TRBV5-1,TRBJ2-7,TRBD1,-,TGCGCCAGCCGGGCCGGGACAGGCGGGGCCGAGCAGTACTTC,CASRAGTGGAEQYF
TRBV10-1,TRBJ1-5,-,-,TGCGCCAGCAGCTACACCGGGGATCAGCCCCAGCATTTT,CASSYTGDQPQHF
TRBV5-1,TRBJ2-5,TRBD1,-,TGCGCCAGCAGTGGGCAGGGGGTAAGAGAGACCCAGTACTTC,CASSGQGVRETQYF
TRBV5-4,TRBJ1-2,-,-,TGTGCCAGCAGCTTGGTGCTCAGCCCGACCTATGGCTACACCTTC,CASSLVLSPTYGYTF
TRBV7-9,TRBJ1-2,-,-,TGTGCCAGCACCAGAAACCTATTCTATGGCTACACCTTC,CASTRNLFYGYTF
TRBV3-1/TRBV3-2,TRBJ1-1,-,-,TGTGCCAGCAGCCCACAGGGCGATCACACTGAAGCTTTCTTT,CASSPQGDHTEAFF
TRBV27,TRBJ2-5,TRBD2,-,TGTGCCAGCAGTTTCGGGGCCCCCGGACTAGCGGGGGGGGGTCAAGAGACCCAGTACTTC,CASSFGAPGLAGGGQETQYF
TRBV27,TRBJ1-4,-,-,TGTGCCAGCAGACCTTCTCAGACAGGTGAGAATGAAAAACTGTTTTTT,CASRPSQTGENEKLFF
TRBV19,TRBJ2-3,-,-,TGTGCCAGTAGTATCGGGGGTAGCACAGATACGCAGTATTTT,CASSIGGSTDTQYF
TRBV5-1,TRBJ1-1,-,-,TGCGCCAGCAGCTTGGACGGAATTGAAGCTTTCTTT,CASSLDGIEAFF
TRBV5-1,TRBJ2-1,-,once,TGCGCCAGCAGCTCTAGCAGGGAAGGGGTTACCAATGAGCAGTTCTTC,CASSSSREGVTNEQFF
TRBV14,TRBJ2-6,-,once,TGTGCCAGCAGCCATTCCATCCCTGGGGCCAACGTCCTGACTTTC,CASSHSIPGANVLTF
TRBV5-1,TRBJ1-2,TRBD1,few,TGCGCCAGCAGCTTGGGGACAGGTATGAATGGCTACACCTTC,CASSLGTGMNGYTF
TRBV7-8,TRBJ2-1,-,-,TGTGCCAGCAGCTTAAACAGGGACCTAACTGAGCAGTTCTTC,CASSLNRDLTEQFF
TRBV10-1,TRBJ2-1,-,-,TGCGCCAGCAGTGACCAAGCATACAATGAGCAGTTCTTC,CASSDQAYNEQFF
TRBV6-1,TRBJ1-6,TRBD1,-,TGTGCCAGCAGTGAAGGGCAGGGGGCGCGGTATAATTCACCCCTCCACTTT,CASSEGQGARYNSPLHF
TRBV29-1,TRBJ2-5,-,-,TGCAGCGTTGGTCTGGAGACCCAGTACTTC,CSVGLETQYF
TRBV27,TRBJ1-5,-,-,TGTGCCAGCAGTTTAAGGAGCAATCAGCCCCAGCATTTT,CASSLRSNQPQHF
TRBV11-2,TRBJ1-5,TRBD1,-,TGTGCCAGCAGCCGGGGGACAGGGAGTGGACAGCCCCAGCATTTT,CASSRGTGSGQPQHF
TRBV7-8,TRBJ1-1,-,-,TGTGCCAGCAGCTTTCTGCCGGGACACGCGAACACTGAAGCTTTCTTT,CASSFLPGHANTEAFF
TRBV5-1,TRBJ1-3,TRBD1,-,TGCGCCAGCAGCCTGGGACAGGGGTTAAACACCATATATTTT,CASSLGQGLNTIYF
TRBV5-5,TRBJ2-3,-,-,TGTGCCAGCAGCCGAACAGGACCGCGCACAGATACGCAGTATTTT,CASSRTGPRTDTQYF
TRBV27,TRBJ2-5,-,-,TGTGCCAGCAGTTTATCGGGCCGTATAGAGACCCAGTACTTC,CASSLSGRIETQYF
TRBV5-6,TRBJ1-6,TRBD1,-,TGTGCCAGCAGCTTGGACAGGGGGGGGTCACCCCTCCACTTT,CASSLDRGGSPLHF
TRBV9,TRBJ2-5,-,-,TGTGCCAGCAGCGTAGTAGGAGGGACAGCCCAAGAGACCCAGTACTTC,CASSVVGGTAQETQYF
TRBV21-1,TRBJ1-1,-,-,TGTGCCAGCAGCAAGGAGATGTCGGGACAGGTACCTTCCACTGAAGCTTTCTTT,CASSKEMSGQVPSTEAFF
TRBV15,TRBJ1-4,-,-,TGTGCCACCAGCCGGGGCAGGGCGCAAAATGAAAAACTGTTTTTT,CATSRGRAQNEKLFF
TRBV5-1,TRBJ2-5,-,-,TGCGCCAGCAGCTTTGGAGAGACCCAGTACTTC,CASSFGETQYF
TRBV5-1,TRBJ2-1,TRBD2,-,TGCGCCAGCAGCAACCTAGCGGGGGGGCCAGGTGATGAGCAGTTCTTC,CASSNLAGGPGDEQFF
TRBV6-5,TRBJ1-1,-,-,TGTGCCAGCAGCGCCGAAATCCAAGGGAAAGCTTTCTTT,CASSAEIQGKAFF
TRBV18,TRBJ2-1,TRBD1,-,TGTGCCAGCTCACGACAGGGGTTGAGCAATGAGCAGTTCTTC,CASSRQGLSNEQFF
TRBV24-1,TRBJ2-3,-,-,TGTGCCACCAACTCAGCCGGAGAGGATACGCAGTATTTT,CATNSAGEDTQYF
TRBV27,TRBJ2-7,TRBD2,-,TGTGCCAGCAGTTCCACCGTGGGGGGGTGGCAGTACTTC,CASSSTVGGWQYF
TRBV27,TRBJ2-1,TRBD2,-,TGTGCCAGCAGTTTACCGGGGGGCTACAATGAGCAGTTCTTC,CASSLPGGYNEQFF
TRBV19,TRBJ1-1,-,-,TGTGCCAGTAGTAAAGGGGCCAACACTGAAGCTTTCTTT,CASSKGANTEAFF
TRBV7-8,TRBJ1-3,-,-,TGTGCCAGCCGGAGGGGGTTAGGAAACACCATATATTTT,CASRRGLGNTIYF
TRBV7-2,TRBJ2-3,TRBD1,-,TGTGCCAGCAGCTCCTCCCCGGGACAGGGCACAGATACGCAGTATTTT,CASSSSPGQGTDTQYF
TRBV7-2,TRBJ1-5,-,-,TGTGCCAGCAGCTTAGTATTAGGATTGGATCAGCCCCAGCATTTT,CASSLVLGLDQPQHF
TRBV7-9,TRBJ2-3,-,-,TGTGCCAGCAGCCCCTCCGGCCATAGCACAGATACGCAGTATTTT,CASSPSGHSTDTQYF
TRBV5-4,TRBJ2-2,TRBD1,-,TGTGCCAGCGGCGACCCGACAGGGTTTCGGACCGGGGAGCTGTTTTTT,CASGDPTGFRTGELFF
TRBV7-9,TRBJ1-6,-,-,TGTGCCAGCCAATTAGACAGAACTGGCTCCTATAATTCACCCCTCCACTTT,CASQLDRTGSYNSPLHF
TRBV5-1,TRBJ1-1,-,-,TGCGCCAGCAGCATGAATTTTCAGGGGACTGAAGCTTTCTTT,CASSMNFQGTEAFF
TRBV6-5,TRBJ1-2,-,-,TGTGCCAGCGGCGGGGTGGGGGGCGGCGGCTACACCTTC,CASGGVGGGGYTF
TRBV10-3,TRBJ2-7,-,-,TGTGCCATCAGTGACAAAGCCTACGAGCAGTACTTC,CAISDKAYEQYF
TRBV20-1,TRBJ1-1,TRBD1,-,TGCAGTGCTAGAGGCCGGGACAGTAACCTCTTT,CSARGRDSNLF
TRBV19,TRBJ2-5,TRBD1,once,TGTGCCAGTAGTATGGACAGGGGGCTAGGTGGGACCCAGTACTTC,CASSMDRGLGGTQYF